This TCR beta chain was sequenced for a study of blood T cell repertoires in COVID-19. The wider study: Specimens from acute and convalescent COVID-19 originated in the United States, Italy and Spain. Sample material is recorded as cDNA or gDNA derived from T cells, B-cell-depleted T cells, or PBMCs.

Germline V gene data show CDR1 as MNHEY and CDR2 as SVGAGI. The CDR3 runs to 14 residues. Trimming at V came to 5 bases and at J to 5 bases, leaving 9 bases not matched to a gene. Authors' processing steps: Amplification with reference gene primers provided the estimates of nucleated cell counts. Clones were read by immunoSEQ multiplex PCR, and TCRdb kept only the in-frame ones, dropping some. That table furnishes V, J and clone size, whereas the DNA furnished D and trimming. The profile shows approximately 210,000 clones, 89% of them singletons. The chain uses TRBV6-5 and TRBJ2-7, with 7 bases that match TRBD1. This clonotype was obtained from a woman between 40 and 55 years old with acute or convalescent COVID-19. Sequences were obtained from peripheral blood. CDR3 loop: CASSTRQGFNEQYV. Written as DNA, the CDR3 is TGTGCCAGCAGTACCCGACAGGGCTTCAACGAGCAGTACGTC.